This note documents a single TCR beta chain sequence. Its matching antigen is unknown. The sample belongs to a study of T cells in narcolepsy. Whole-study results and caveats: Some memory CD4+ repertoires had no autoreactive clone sequences. Autoreactive HCRT-specific and TRIB2-specific clonotypes were marked in same-patient CSF-versus-blood CD4+ comparisons. Healthy controls reportedly lacked the autoreactive clonotypes serially found in patients' blood.

Sequenced by immunoSEQ multiplex PCR; TCRdb stores in-frame clones only, minus some. The sample has about 40,000 clones; approximately 88% are singletons. CDR1 GTSNPN and CDR2 SVGIG come from the germline V gene (reference sequence). V dropped 0 bases and J dropped 9 bases, with 11 bases sitting between them. The CDR3 runs to 12 residues. This TCR derives from a human donor with narcolepsy. Material: CD45RA- memory CD4+ T cells from PBMCs. The chain combines TRBV30 with TRBJ1-1, with no clear D. For the CDR3, the DNA is TGTGCCTGGAGTGTAACCGCCGGTCAAGCTTTCTTT. Translated: CAWSVTAGQAFF. Looking up the rest from reference TRBV30 and TRBJ1-1 gives the full variable domain: SQTIHQWPATLVQPVGSPLSLECTVEGTSNPNLYWYRQAAGRGLQLLFYSVGIGQISSEVPQNLSASRPQDRQFILSSKKLLLSDSGFYLCAWSVTAGQAFFGQGTRLTVV.